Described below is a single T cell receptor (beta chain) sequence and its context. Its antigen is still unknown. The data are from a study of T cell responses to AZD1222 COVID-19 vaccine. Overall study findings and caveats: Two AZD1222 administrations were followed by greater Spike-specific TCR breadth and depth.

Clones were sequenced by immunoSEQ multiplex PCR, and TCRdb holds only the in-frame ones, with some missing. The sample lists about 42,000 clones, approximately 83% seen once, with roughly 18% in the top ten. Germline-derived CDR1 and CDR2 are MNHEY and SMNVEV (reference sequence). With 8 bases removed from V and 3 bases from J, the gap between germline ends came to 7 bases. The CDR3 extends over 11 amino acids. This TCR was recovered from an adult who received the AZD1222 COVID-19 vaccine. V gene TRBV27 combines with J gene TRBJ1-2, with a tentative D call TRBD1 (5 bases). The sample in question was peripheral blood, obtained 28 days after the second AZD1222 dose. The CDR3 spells CASGQDYGYTF. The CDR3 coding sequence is TGTGCCAGCGGACAAGACTATGGCTACACCTTC.